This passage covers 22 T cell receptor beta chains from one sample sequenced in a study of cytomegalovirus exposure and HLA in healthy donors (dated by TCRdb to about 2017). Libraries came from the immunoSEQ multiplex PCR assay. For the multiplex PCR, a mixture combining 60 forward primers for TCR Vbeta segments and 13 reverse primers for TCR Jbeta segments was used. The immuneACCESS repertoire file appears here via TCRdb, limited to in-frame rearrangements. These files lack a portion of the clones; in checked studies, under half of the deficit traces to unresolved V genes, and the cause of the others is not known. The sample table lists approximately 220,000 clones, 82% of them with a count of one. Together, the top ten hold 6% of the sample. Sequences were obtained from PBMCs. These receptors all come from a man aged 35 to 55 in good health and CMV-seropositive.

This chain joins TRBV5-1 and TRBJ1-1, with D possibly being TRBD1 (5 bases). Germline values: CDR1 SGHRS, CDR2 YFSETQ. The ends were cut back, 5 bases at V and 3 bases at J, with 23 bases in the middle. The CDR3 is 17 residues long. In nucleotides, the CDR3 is TGCGCCAGCAGACCACGATCTCCGGGGGGACTAGACACTGAAGCTTTCTTT. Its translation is CASRPRSPGGLDTEAFF. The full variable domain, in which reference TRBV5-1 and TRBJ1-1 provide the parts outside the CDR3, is KAGVTQTPRYLIKTRGQQVTLSCSPISGHRSVSWYQQTPGQGLQFLFEYFSETQRNKGNFPGRFSGRQFSNSRSEMNVSTLELGDSALYLCASRPRSPGGLDTEAFFGQGTRLTVV.

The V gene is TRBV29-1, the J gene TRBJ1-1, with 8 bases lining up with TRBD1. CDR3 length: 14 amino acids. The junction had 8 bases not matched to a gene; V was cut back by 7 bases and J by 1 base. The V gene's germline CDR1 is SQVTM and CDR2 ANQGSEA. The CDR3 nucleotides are TGCAGCGCCGTCCGACAGGGGCGGAACACTGAAGCTTTCTTT. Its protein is CSAVRQGRNTEAFF.

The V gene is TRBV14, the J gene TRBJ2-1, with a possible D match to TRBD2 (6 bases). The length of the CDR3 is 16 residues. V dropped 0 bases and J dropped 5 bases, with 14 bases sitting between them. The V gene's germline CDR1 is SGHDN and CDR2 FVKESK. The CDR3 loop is CASSQEGDWGDNEQFF. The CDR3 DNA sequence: TGTGCCAGCAGCCAAGAAGGGGACTGGGGGGACAATGAGCAGTTCTTC.

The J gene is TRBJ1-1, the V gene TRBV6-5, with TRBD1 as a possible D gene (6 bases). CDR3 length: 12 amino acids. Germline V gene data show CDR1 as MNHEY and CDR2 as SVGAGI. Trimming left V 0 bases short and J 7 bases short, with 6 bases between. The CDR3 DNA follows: TGTGCCAGCAGTTACTCAGGGGGTGAAGCTTTCTTT. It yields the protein CASSYSGGEAFF.

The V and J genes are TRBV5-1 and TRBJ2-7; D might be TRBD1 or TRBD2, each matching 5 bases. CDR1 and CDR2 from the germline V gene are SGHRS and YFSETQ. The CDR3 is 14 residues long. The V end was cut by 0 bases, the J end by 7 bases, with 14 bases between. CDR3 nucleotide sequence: TGCGCCAGCAGCTTGGATGGGGGACCAGGGGAGCAGTACGTC. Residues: CASSLDGGPGEQYV.

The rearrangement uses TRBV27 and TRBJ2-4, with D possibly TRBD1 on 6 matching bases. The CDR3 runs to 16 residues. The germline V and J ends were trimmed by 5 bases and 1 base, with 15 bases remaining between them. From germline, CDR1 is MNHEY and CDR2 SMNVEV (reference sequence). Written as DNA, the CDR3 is TGTGCCAGCAGTACCCGGGACACGAGGGCCAAAAACATTCAGTACTTC. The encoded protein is CASSTRDTRAKNIQYF.

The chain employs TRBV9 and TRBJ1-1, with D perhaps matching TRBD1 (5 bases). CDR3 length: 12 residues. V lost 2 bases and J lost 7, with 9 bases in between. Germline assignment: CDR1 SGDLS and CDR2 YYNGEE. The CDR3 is CASSVQGGEAFF. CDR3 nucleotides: TGTGCCAGCAGCGTTCAGGGAGGTGAAGCTTTCTTT.

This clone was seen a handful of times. Here the CDR3 DNA reads TGTGCCAGCAGCTTGAGGGGACAGGGGGCCACTGAAGCTTTCTTT. This encodes CASSLRGQGATEAFF. The J gene is TRBJ1-1, the V gene TRBV5-4, with TRBD1 matching over 12 bases. The CDR3 runs to 15 residues. CDR1 and CDR2 (germline): SGHNT, YYREEE (reference sequence). V lost 1 base and J lost 4; bases outside the gene matches: 2.

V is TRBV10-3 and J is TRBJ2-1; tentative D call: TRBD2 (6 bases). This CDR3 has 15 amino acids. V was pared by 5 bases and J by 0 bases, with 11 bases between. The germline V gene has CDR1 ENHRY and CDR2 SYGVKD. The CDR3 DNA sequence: TGTGCCATCAGTCTTAGGGACTTCTCCTACAATGAGCAGTTCTTC. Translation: CAISLRDFSYNEQFF.

The CDR3 region has the DNA TGCGCCAGCAGCTTGGGTATTTGGCAGACGAACACCGGGGAGCTGTTTTTT. Translation gives CASSLGIWQTNTGELFF. The chain carries TRBV5-1 and TRBJ2-2; no definite D call. This CDR3 has 17 amino acids. The V gene's germline CDR1 is SGHRS and CDR2 YFSETQ. The V end was cut by 0 bases, the J end by 0 bases, with 12 bases between.

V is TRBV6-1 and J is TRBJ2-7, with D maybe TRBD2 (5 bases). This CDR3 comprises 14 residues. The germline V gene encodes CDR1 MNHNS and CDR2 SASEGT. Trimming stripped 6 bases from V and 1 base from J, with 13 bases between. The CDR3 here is CASSLLRASYEQYV. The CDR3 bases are TGTGCCAGCAGCCTACTGAGGGCGTCCTACGAGCAGTACGTC.

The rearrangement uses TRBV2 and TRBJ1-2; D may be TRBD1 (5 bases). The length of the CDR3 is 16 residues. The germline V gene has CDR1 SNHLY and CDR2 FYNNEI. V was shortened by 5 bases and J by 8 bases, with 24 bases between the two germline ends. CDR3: CASSFKTQGGVSGYTF. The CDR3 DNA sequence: TGTGCCAGCAGTTTCAAAACCCAGGGAGGCGTAAGCGGCTACACCTTC.

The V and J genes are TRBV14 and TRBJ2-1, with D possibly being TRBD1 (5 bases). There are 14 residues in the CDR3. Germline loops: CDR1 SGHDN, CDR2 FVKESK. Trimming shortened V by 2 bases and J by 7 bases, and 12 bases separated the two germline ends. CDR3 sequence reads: CASSQRGSTNEQFF. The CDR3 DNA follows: TGTGCCAGCAGCCAAAGGGGATCTACAAATGAGCAGTTCTTC.

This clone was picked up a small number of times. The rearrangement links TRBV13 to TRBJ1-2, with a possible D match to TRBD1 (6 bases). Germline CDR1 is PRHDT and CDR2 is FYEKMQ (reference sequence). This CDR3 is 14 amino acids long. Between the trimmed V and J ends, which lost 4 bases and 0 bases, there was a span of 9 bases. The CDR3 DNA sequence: TGTGCCAGCAGCTACAGGGCTACTAACTATGGCTACACCTTC. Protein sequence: CASSYRATNYGYTF.

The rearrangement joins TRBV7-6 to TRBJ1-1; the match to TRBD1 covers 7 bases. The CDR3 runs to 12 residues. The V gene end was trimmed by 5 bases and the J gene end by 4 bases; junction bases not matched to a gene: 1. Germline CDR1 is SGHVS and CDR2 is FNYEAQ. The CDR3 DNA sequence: TGTGCCAGCAGCCCAGGGGGCACTGAAGCTTTCTTT. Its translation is CASSPGGTEAFF.

The CDR3 region has the DNA TGTGCCAGCAGTTTACTAGCGGGAGGCGGGGAGACCCAGTACTTC. Translation gives CASSLLAGGGETQYF. The chain employs TRBV28 and TRBJ2-5; 11 nucleotides match TRBD2. V shed 2 bases, J shed 5 bases, and the junction held 4 bases outside the gene matches. The CDR3 runs 15 residues. Germline CDR1 and CDR2: MDHEN and SYDVKM.

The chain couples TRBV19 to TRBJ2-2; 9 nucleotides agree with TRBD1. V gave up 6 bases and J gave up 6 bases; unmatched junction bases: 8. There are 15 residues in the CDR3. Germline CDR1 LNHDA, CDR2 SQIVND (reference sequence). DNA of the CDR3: TGTGCCAGTAGGCCGGACAGGGGACGGTCCGGGGAGCTGTTTTTT. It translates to CASRPDRGRSGELFF.

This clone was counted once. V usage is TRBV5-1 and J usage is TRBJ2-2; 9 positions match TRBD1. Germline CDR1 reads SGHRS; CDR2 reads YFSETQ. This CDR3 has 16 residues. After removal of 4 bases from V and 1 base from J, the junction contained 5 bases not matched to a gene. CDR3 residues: CASSPWTGVNTGELFF. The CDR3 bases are TGCGCCAGCAGCCCGTGGACAGGGGTGAACACCGGGGAGCTGTTTTTT.

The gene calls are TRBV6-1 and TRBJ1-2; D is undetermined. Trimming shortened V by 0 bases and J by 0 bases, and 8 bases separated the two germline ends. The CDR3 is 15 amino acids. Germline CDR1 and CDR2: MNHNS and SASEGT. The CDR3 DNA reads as TGTGCCAGCAGTGAAGCCTGGAGTACTAACTATGGCTACACCTTC. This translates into CASSEAWSTNYGYTF.

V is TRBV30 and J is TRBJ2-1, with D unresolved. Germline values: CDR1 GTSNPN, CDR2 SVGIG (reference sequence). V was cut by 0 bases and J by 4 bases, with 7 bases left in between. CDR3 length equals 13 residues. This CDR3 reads CAWSVGSYNEQFF. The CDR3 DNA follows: TGTGCCTGGAGTGTGGGCTCATACAATGAGCAGTTCTTC.

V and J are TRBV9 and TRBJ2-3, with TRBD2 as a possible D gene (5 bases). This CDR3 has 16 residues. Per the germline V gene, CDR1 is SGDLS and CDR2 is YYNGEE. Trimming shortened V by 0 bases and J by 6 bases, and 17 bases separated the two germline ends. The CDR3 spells CASSVVGLPGVDTQYF. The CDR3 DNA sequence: TGTGCCAGCAGCGTAGTTGGGCTGCCCGGGGTGGATACGCAGTATTTT.

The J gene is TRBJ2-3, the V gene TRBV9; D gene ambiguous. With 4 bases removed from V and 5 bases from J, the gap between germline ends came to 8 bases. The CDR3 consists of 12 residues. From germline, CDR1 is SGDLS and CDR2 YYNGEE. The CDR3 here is CASSPYIDTQYF. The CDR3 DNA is TGTGCCAGCAGCCCATACATAGATACGCAGTATTTT.